Listed here are 9 T cell receptor beta chains from one sample, sequenced in a study of T cells after yellow fever vaccination. From the 5' RACE reads, TCRdb called clonotypes with MiXCR, one entry per CDR3 protein. The table lists roughly 94,000 distinct CDR3 sequences, over 8% of them singletons. The specimen was CD8+ T cells not binding an NS4B(214-222) dextramer, sorted from PBMCs, collected less than 18 days after the first yellow fever vaccination. These receptors were obtained from a man between 18 and 35 years old who received the YFV17D yellow fever vaccine.

V gene TRBV4-3 combines with J gene TRBJ1-1; D gene unclear. Germline loops: CDR1 LGHNA, CDR2 YSLEER. The CDR3 is 16 amino acids. V was shortened by 0 bases and J by 4 bases, with 15 bases between the two germline ends. CDR3 nucleotides: TGCGCCAGCAGCCAAGATTTTCCCAGTTTCAGCACTGAAGCTTTCTTT. This sequence encodes CASSQDFPSFSTEAFF.

The CDR3 DNA is TGTGCCAGCAGTTTACGGGTAAGGGATCCCACCGGGGAGCTGTTTTTT. Translation gives CASSLRVRDPTGELFF. J is TRBJ2-2 and V is TRBV27; D unresolved. CDR1 is MNHEY and CDR2 is SMNVEV in the germline V gene (reference sequence). The ends were cut back, 2 bases at V and 4 bases at J, with 14 bases in the middle. CDR3 length: 16 residues.

This clonotype was observed a few times. V is TRBV4-2 and J is TRBJ1-4; D is possibly TRBD1 (6 bases). CDR1 and CDR2 from the germline V gene are LGHNA and YNFKEQ. The CDR3 runs to 17 residues. Trimming left V 0 bases short and J 8 bases short, with 19 bases between. The chain's CDR3 is CASSQEYTGGAREKLFF. Written as DNA, the CDR3 is TGTGCCAGCAGCCAAGAATATACGGGGGGCGCGAGGGAAAAACTGTTTTTT.

This clonotype appeared a few times. The V call is TRBV9, the J call TRBJ2-1, with D unresolved. CDR3 size: 14 residues. CDR1 and CDR2 (germline): SGDLS, YYNGEE. V was cut by 3 bases and J by 9 bases, with 16 bases left in between. The CDR3 loop is CASSAPTGVGEQFF. DNA of the CDR3: TGTGCCAGCAGCGCCCCGACTGGGGTTGGTGAGCAGTTCTTC. The full variable domain, in which reference TRBV9 and TRBJ2-1 provide the parts outside the CDR3, is DSGVTQTPKHLITATGQRVTLRCSPRSGDLSVYWYQQSLDQGLQFLIQYYNGEERAKGNILERFSAQQFPDLHSELNLSSLELGDSALYFCASSAPTGVGEQFFGPGTRLTVL.

The V call is TRBV29-1, the J call TRBJ2-5; 8 nucleotides match TRBD2. The CDR3 is 13 residues long. Losses at the gene ends were 4 bases for V and 5 bases for J; bases not matched to a gene: 6. Germline assignment: CDR1 SQVTM and CDR2 ANQGSEA. CDR3 amino acids: CSVAYRGGETQYF. CDR3 DNA sequence: TGCAGCGTTGCTTATCGGGGGGGGGAGACCCAGTACTTC.

This rearrangement joins TRBV4-2 to TRBJ2-3; 13 bases fit TRBD2. The ends lost 4 bases at V and 0 bases at J; junction bases unmatched: 7. CDR1 and CDR2 (germline): LGHNA, YNFKEQ. This CDR3 has 18 amino acids. The CDR3 bases are TGTGCCAGCAGCCGACCAACGGGACTAGCGGGGAGCACAGATACGCAGTATTTT. Its translation is CASSRPTGLAGSTDTQYF.

The chain links TRBV4-1 to TRBJ2-7; 12 bases agree with TRBD2. Germline values: CDR1 MGHRA, CDR2 YSYEKL. Unmatched junction bases numbered 12, after V lost 4 bases and J lost 2 bases. The CDR3 contains 18 residues. The CDR3 nucleotides are TGCGCCAGCAGCCTCCAACTAAGACTAGCGGGGGCCGCCTACGAGCAGTACTTC. Translated: CASSLQLRLAGAAYEQYF.

This chain uses TRBV5-5 with TRBJ1-1; D not certain. The CDR3 loop spans 14 amino acids. Trimming left V 1 base short and J 1 base short, with 8 bases between. In germline, CDR1 is SGHKS, CDR2 YYEKEE (reference sequence). The CDR3 protein is CASSLYLGNTEAFF. DNA of the CDR3: TGTGCCAGCAGCTTGTATCTAGGGAACACTGAAGCTTTCTTT.

V gene TRBV6-5 combines with J gene TRBJ2-5; 7 positions match TRBD2. V shed 2 bases and J 5 bases; nucleotides not matched to a gene: 17. CDR3 length: 18 amino acids. Germline V gene data show CDR1 as MNHEY and CDR2 as SVGAGI. The CDR3: CASSYRREANVNGETQYF. CDR3 nucleotides: TGTGCCAGCAGTTACCGCCGGGAGGCGAACGTAAATGGGGAGACCCAGTACTTC.